Presented here are 12 T cell receptor beta chains from one specimen sequenced in a study of neurological immune-mediated disorders. MiXCR, applied by TCRdb to the 5' RACE reads, yields one record per CDR3 protein. The table shows tens of thousands of distinct CDR3 sequences, with roughly 3.5% occurring only once. The source material was PBMCs. These receptors were collected from a woman aged 45-60 years with multiple sclerosis.

The sample holds many counts of this clonotype. The rearrangement uses TRBV18 and TRBJ2-7; D unclear. V lost 2 bases and J lost 5, with 7 bases in between. The CDR3 is 12 residues long. Germline CDR1 is KGHSH and CDR2 is LQKENI. The CDR3 here is CASSPSGNEQYF. For the CDR3, the DNA is TGTGCCAGCTCACCATCCGGTAACGAGCAGTACTTC.

The sample holds many counts of this clonotype. The rearrangement uses TRBV3-1 and TRBJ1-2, with D tentatively TRBD1 (6 bases). Germline V gene sequence: CDR1 LGHDT, CDR2 YNNKEL (reference sequence). This CDR3 comprises 13 residues. Trimming shortened V by 2 bases and J by 2 bases, and 6 bases separated the two germline ends. The CDR3 sequence: CASSQTGNYGYTF. CDR3 nucleotide sequence: TGTGCCAGCAGCCAAACAGGGAACTATGGCTACACCTTC.

Ten or more counts support this clonotype. The chain recombines TRBV5-1 with TRBJ1-6, with TRBD1 matching over 8 bases. Trimming at V came to 0 bases and at J to 7 bases, leaving 3 bases not matched to a gene. Germline CDR1 SGHRS, CDR2 YFSETQ. The CDR3 totals 15 residues. The CDR3, as DNA: TGCGCCAGCAGCTTGGGGCAGGGGGCGAATTCACCCCTCCACTTT. It is translated as CASSLGQGANSPLHF. The whole variable domain, remainder taken from reference TRBV5-1 and TRBJ1-6, is KAGVTQTPRYLIKTRGQQVTLSCSPISGHRSVSWYQQTPGQGLQFLFEYFSETQRNKGNFPGRFSGRQFSNSRSEMNVSTLELGDSALYLCASSLGQGANSPLHFGNGTRLTVT.

Notes on this clonotype: This may stem from a read error, because a much larger clone lies one nucleotide away. V gene TRBV4-1 combines with J gene TRBJ1-6; 8 nucleotides align to TRBD1. The CDR3 consists of 15 residues. CDR1 and CDR2 (germline): MGHRA, YSYEKL. This CDR3 reads CASSQENRGNSHLHF. The CDR3 DNA sequence: TGCGCCAGCAGCCAAGAGAACAGGGGGAATTCACACCTCCACTTT.

This clonotype was recorded many times. CDR3 residues: CASSLPGYGYTF. The CDR3 DNA follows: TGTGCCAGCAGCCTCCCCGGGTATGGCTACACCTTC. The rearrangement joins TRBV3-1 to TRBJ1-2, with no clear D. V was shortened by 4 bases and J by 5 bases, with 8 bases between the two germline ends. In germline, CDR1 is LGHDT, CDR2 YNNKEL (reference sequence). The CDR3 totals 12 residues. Full variable domain (outside the CDR3, taken from reference TRBV3-1 and TRBJ1-2): DTAVSQTPKYLVTQMGNDKSIKCEQNLGHDTMYWYKQDSKKFLKIMFSYNNKELIINETVPNRFSPKSPDKAHLNLHINSLELGDSAVYFCASSLPGYGYTFGSGTRLTVV.

This clonotype was seen many times. This may be a read error: a much more frequent sequence differs by one nucleotide. The CDR3: CASSHPGQGSITYTF. The CDR3 DNA is TGTGCCAGCAGCCATCCGGGACAGGGATCTATTACCTACACCTTC. V usage is TRBV4-2 and J usage is TRBJ1-2; TRBD1 aligns across 9 bases. Trimming took 3 bases from V and 10 from J; bases not matched to a gene: 12. Germline V gene lookup returns CDR1 LGHNA and CDR2 YNFKEQ. The CDR3 extends over 15 amino acids.

This clonotype was seen ten or more times. V usage is TRBV7-2 and J usage is TRBJ2-1, with D possibly matching TRBD1 (6 bases). Trimming removed 5 bases from V and 10 bases from J, with 18 bases in between. This CDR3 comprises 14 residues. The V gene's germline CDR1 is SGHTA and CDR2 FQGNSA. The CDR3 is CASSMISRGPEQFF. The CDR3, as DNA: TGTGCCAGCAGCATGATTAGCAGGGGCCCCGAGCAGTTCTTC. Filled out from reference TRBV7-2 and TRBJ2-1, the complete variable domain reads GAGVSQSPSNKVTEKGKDVELRCDPISGHTALYWYRQSLGQGLEFLIYFQGNSAPDKSGLPSDRFSAERTGGSVSTLTIQRTQQEDSAVYLCASSMISRGPEQFFGPGTRLTVL.

This clonotype was detected many times. Here the CDR3 DNA reads TGTGCCAGCAGCCCCGCGGGCGTGGAGACCCAGTACTTC. Translation gives CASSPAGVETQYF. The chain couples TRBV7-2 to TRBJ2-5, with D possibly TRBD2 on 5 matching bases. The V gene lost 5 bases and the J gene lost 5 bases, with 12 bases spanning the gap. The CDR3 runs to 13 residues. CDR1 and CDR2 from the germline V gene are SGHTA and FQGNSA.

This clonotype was found many times. The chain has TRBV10-3 and TRBJ2-6, with a tentative D call TRBD1 (6 bases). Germline V CDR1 and CDR2: ENHRY, SYGVKD. This CDR3 comprises 17 residues. V was shortened by 0 bases and J by 2 bases, with 11 bases between the two germline ends. The CDR3 is CAISESYRAAGANVLTF. In nucleotides, the CDR3 is TGTGCCATCAGTGAGTCGTACAGGGCGGCTGGGGCCAACGTCCTGACTTTC.

This clonotype appeared many times. The V call is TRBV2, the J call TRBJ1-1; TRBD1 matches 9 bases. Germline values: CDR1 SNHLY, CDR2 FYNNEI. The CDR3 is made up of 14 amino acids. V was clipped by 9 bases and J by 4 bases; unmatched bases: 9. CDR3 nucleotide sequence: TGTGCCAGTCGCAAAGGACAGGGGCTCACTGAAGCTTTCTTT. It encodes CASRKGQGLTEAFF.

This clonotype has at least ten counts. The J gene is TRBJ1-2, the V gene TRBV27; D gene unclear. Germline values: CDR1 MNHEY, CDR2 SMNVEV (reference sequence). V was shortened by 5 bases and J by 0 bases, with 16 bases between the two germline ends. This CDR3 has 16 residues. CDR3 nucleotide sequence: TGTGCCAGCAGTACCCGACTTGACTCAGCTAACTATGGCTACACCTTC. It encodes CASSTRLDSANYGYTF.

This clonotype was detected many times. CDR3 coding DNA: TGTGCCAGCAGGGGGAGGACTGAGAACTATGGCTACACCTTC. Amino acids: CASRGRTENYGYTF. This chain uses TRBV5-6 with TRBJ1-2; no clear D. Germline V gives CDR1 SGHDT, CDR2 YYEEEE. Trimming removed 5 bases from V and 2 bases from J, with 13 bases in between. CDR3 length: 14 residues. The full variable domain, completed using reference TRBV5-6 and TRBJ1-2, is DAGVTQSPTHLIKTRGQQVTLRCSPKSGHDTVSWYQQALGQGPQFIFQYYEEEERQRGNFPDRFSGHQFPNYSSELNVNALLLGDSALYLCASRGRTENYGYTFGSGTRLTVV.